Listed here is a single TCR beta chain. This CDR3 is 14 amino acids long. V gave up 7 bases and J gave up 1 base; unmatched junction bases: 6. CDR1 MNHNS and CDR2 SASEGT come from the germline V gene. The repertoire was sequenced with immunoSEQ multiplex PCR; TCRdb's copy has only in-frame clones and lacks some. Here the sample spans about 59,000 clones, more than 90% being singletons. This specimen belongs to a study of a mutant IDH1 vaccine in newly diagnosed glioma. Looking at the study overall: Patients had received radiotherapy, temozolomide, or both previously, most receiving both.

The time point denotes: baseline, week 1 (first vaccination visit). Treatment meaning: pre-vaccination baseline after standard-of-care therapy. The astrocytomas were IDH1-mutant, ATRX-negative, and WHO grade 3 or 4. The clonotype originates from a man over 45 with glioma. Here the sequenced sample was PBMCs, taken from a glioma patient treated with radiotherapy, temozolomide or both. The chain has TRBV6-1 and TRBJ2-5; 7 bases line up with TRBD2. As DNA, the CDR3 is TGTGCCAGCAACCGGGAGGAGAGCCAAGAGACCCAGTACTTC. This gives the protein CASNREESQETQYF.